Listed below are T cell receptor beta chains from one sample, sequenced in a study of blood T cell repertoires in COVID-19. Clones were read by immunoSEQ multiplex PCR, and TCRdb kept only the in-frame ones, dropping some. The sample includes approximately 150,000 clones, 82% seen only once; the top ten take roughly 9.1%. Sequencing was carried out using peripheral blood. Receptors originate from a woman between 65 and 79 years old with acute or convalescent COVID-19. Both conserved end residues are trimmed from each CDR3. For some rows the clone size is stated as once, few or many, or as a class when expanded; others skip it.

>TRBV28|TRBJ1-6|few
ASSLEQDNSPLH
>TRBV9|TRBJ2-3|.
ASSVGSSGYTDTQY
>TRBV18|TRBJ2-3|.
ASSRAGGTQY
>TRBV5-6|TRBJ1-2|.
ASSPAPTGVNYGYT
>TRBV19|TRBJ1-1|once
ASSIPASTEAF
>TRBV6-2/TRBV6-3|TRBJ2-1|.
ASSTRGLTSYNEQF
>TRBV12-3/TRBV12-4|TRBJ2-7|.
ASSFSYEQY
>TRBV15|TRBJ2-1|.
ATSRDRTRANEQF
>TRBV5-1|TRBJ2-7|few
ASSLLAGGLTGSYEQY
>TRBV30|TRBJ1-5|.
AWSVGGNQPQH
>TRBV9|TRBJ1-2|.
ASSVGTGGNYGYT
>TRBV28|TRBJ1-4|.
ASRLRFEKLF
>TRBV11-3|TRBJ2-2|.
ASSESDSGTGELF
>TRBV6-2/TRBV6-3|TRBJ2-3|.
ASSYSPMLSGTDTQY
>TRBV12-3/TRBV12-4|TRBJ2-3|few
ASSSVYTDTQY
>TRBV7-9|TRBJ2-7|.
ASSAGFPNTYEQY
>TRBV10-3|TRBJ1-1|.
AISLPGTEAF
>TRBV3-1/TRBV3-2|TRBJ1-1|few
ASSQAPGGEDTEAF
>TRBV28|TRBJ2-3|.
ASSLSQGDLYTQY
>TRBV7-2|TRBJ1-4|few
ASSLMAGGRELF
>TRBV18|TRBJ2-7|.
ASSPLGQGAQEQY
>TRBV4-1|TRBJ2-6|.
ASSQIRVSPLGANVLT
>TRBV10-2|TRBJ1-1|.
ASSGPTEAF
>TRBV6-2/TRBV6-3|TRBJ1-6|.
ASSYSMVSSYNSPLH
>TRBV3-1/TRBV3-2|TRBJ2-2|.
ASSQGTANTGELF